These 17 T cell receptor beta chains came from one sample sequenced in a study of radiotherapy plus CTLA-4 blockade in lung cancer. Assay: immunoSEQ multiplex PCR; the TCRdb copy retains only in-frame clones and omits some. The sample includes roughly 30,000 clones, 77% of them seen just once. The material was peripheral blood, obtained from a patient treated with radiotherapy plus ipilimumab. The receptor set was obtained from a human donor with non-small cell lung cancer that progressed on radiotherapy plus ipilimumab.

This chain links TRBV9 with TRBJ1-6; TRBD1 is a possible D gene (5 bases). Trimming removed 0 bases at V and 9 bases at J, with 13 bases between. Per the germline V gene, CDR1 is SGDLS and CDR2 is YYNGEE. This CDR3 region has 15 residues. The CDR3 here is CASSVDDSGGSPLHF. The CDR3 DNA is TGTGCCAGCAGCGTAGACGACAGTGGTGGTTCACCCCTCCACTTT.

The CDR3 spells CAGRDYVYEQYF. The CDR3 coding sequence is TGTGCCGGCCGGGACTACGTCTACGAGCAGTACTTC. The chain uses TRBV2 and TRBJ2-7; 7 bases align to TRBD2. The length of the CDR3 is 12 residues. Germline trimming cut 11 bases from V and 3 bases from J; bases unmatched to any gene: 7. Germline loops: CDR1 SNHLY, CDR2 FYNNEI.

The V call is TRBV7-3, the J call TRBJ1-2, with TRBD1 matching 10 bases. Germline lookup yields CDR1 SGHTA and CDR2 FQGTGA. This CDR3 has 17 amino acids. V dropped 0 bases and J dropped 2; count of bases not matched to a gene: 6. CDR3 sequence reads: CASSLTGTGEGNYGYTF. The DNA of the CDR3 is TGTGCCAGCAGCTTAACTGGGACAGGGGAGGGAAACTATGGCTACACCTTC.

This clone was recorded once. This chain links TRBV28 with TRBJ1-2, with D maybe TRBD1 (6 bases). The V and J ends lost 4 bases and 2 bases respectively, with 14 bases between them. This CDR3 has 15 amino acids. Germline values: CDR1 MDHEN, CDR2 SYDVKM. The CDR3 is CASSSSGEANYGYTF. The CDR3 DNA sequence: TGTGCCAGCAGTTCCTCAGGGGAGGCGAACTATGGCTACACCTTC.

There are a few counts of this clone. The chain combines TRBV6-5 with TRBJ2-3; D gene unclear. V was shortened by 0 bases and J by 8 bases, with 15 bases between the two germline ends. This CDR3 region has 15 residues. CDR1 is MNHEY, CDR2 SVGAGI, per germline. CDR3 region: CASSYSTSSGITQYF. CDR3 DNA sequence: TGTGCCAGCAGTTACTCGACCTCATCTGGGATTACGCAGTATTTT.

This chain connects TRBV5-1 to TRBJ2-1, with D possibly being TRBD1 (6 bases). Trimming left V 4 bases short and J 9 bases short, with 20 bases between. The CDR3 has 15 amino acids. The V gene's germline CDR1 is SGHRS and CDR2 YFSETQ. DNA of the CDR3: TGCGCCAGCAGCATCCGGGCTCAGACAGGCGTTGAGCAGTTCTTC. It encodes CASSIRAQTGVEQFF. Supplemented by reference TRBV5-1 and TRBJ2-1, the full variable domain reads KAGVTQTPRYLIKTRGQQVTLSCSPISGHRSVSWYQQTPGQGLQFLFEYFSETQRNKGNFPGRFSGRQFSNSRSEMNVSTLELGDSALYLCASSIRAQTGVEQFFGPGTRLTVL.

This chain uses TRBV9 with TRBJ1-2; 9 bases match TRBD1. After removal of 3 bases from V and 2 bases from J, the junction contained 8 bases not matched to a gene. The CDR3 consists of 16 residues. Germline assignment: CDR1 SGDLS and CDR2 YYNGEE. The CDR3 sequence: CASSGRGGQGNYGYTF. The CDR3 nucleotides read TGTGCCAGCAGCGGGCGGGGAGGACAGGGGAACTATGGCTACACCTTC. The variable domain in full, with the rest retrieved from reference TRBV9 and TRBJ1-2, is DSGVTQTPKHLITATGQRVTLRCSPRSGDLSVYWYQQSLDQGLQFLIQYYNGEERAKGNILERFSAQQFPDLHSELNLSSLELGDSALYFCASSGRGGQGNYGYTFGSGTRLTVV.

The V call is TRBV28, the J call TRBJ1-1, with TRBD1 as a possible D gene (6 bases). Germline CDR1 reads MDHEN; CDR2 reads SYDVKM. V lost 5 bases and J lost 11, with 24 bases in between. The CDR3 has 15 residues. The CDR3 spells CASSPPNRASWRAFF. CDR3 in DNA: TGTGCCAGCAGTCCACCGAACAGGGCCTCTTGGCGGGCTTTCTTT.

The chain uses TRBV7-9 and TRBJ1-2, with D unclear. The V and J ends lost 0 bases and 4 bases respectively, with 12 bases between them. The germline gives CDR1 SEHNR, CDR2 FQNEAQ (reference sequence). This CDR3 is 15 amino acids long. The CDR3 DNA sequence: TGTGCCAGCAGCTTAGCGGGCGACCGCATCTATGGCTACACCTTC. This translates into CASSLAGDRIYGYTF. Full variable domain (rest looked up from reference TRBV7-9 and TRBJ1-2): DTGVSQNPRHKITKRGQNVTFRCDPISEHNRLYWYRQTLGQGPEFLTYFQNEAQLEKSRLLSDRFSAERPKGSFSTLEIQRTEQGDSAMYLCASSLAGDRIYGYTFGSGTRLTVV.

The chain combines TRBV28 with TRBJ2-7; 10 bases are a match to TRBD2. Germline lookup yields CDR1 MDHEN and CDR2 SYDVKM. The junction had 6 bases not matched to a gene; V was cut back by 6 bases and J by 1 base. The CDR3 covers 15 residues. CDR3: CASRSGTSASYEQYF. CDR3 coding DNA: TGTGCCAGCAGGAGCGGGACTAGCGCTTCCTACGAGCAGTACTTC. The whole variable domain, remainder taken from reference TRBV28 and TRBJ2-7, is DVKVTQSSRYLVKRTGEKVFLECVQDMDHENMFWYRQDPGLGLRLIYFSYDVKMKEKGDIPEGYSVSREKKERFSLILESASTNQTSMYLCASRSGTSASYEQYFGPGTRLTVT.

This clone was picked up a small number of times. The V and J genes are TRBV9 and TRBJ2-6; no clear D. The CDR3 runs to 17 residues. Germline-derived CDR1 and CDR2 are SGDLS and YYNGEE. Trimming pared 0 bases from V and 2 bases from J, leaving 12 bases between. The CDR3 here is CASSVGGRSTGANVLTF. The CDR3 region has the DNA TGTGCCAGCAGCGTAGGTGGCAGGTCTACTGGGGCCAACGTCCTGACTTTC.

The chain is built from TRBV5-1 and TRBJ1-1, with 7 positions matching TRBD1. The CDR3 covers 16 residues. V lost 0 bases, J lost 4 bases, and 9 bases stayed unmatched. Germline CDR1 and CDR2: SGHRS and YFSETQ. CDR3 DNA: TGCGCCAGCAGCTTGGCCGACTCGACAGGGACCACTGAAGCTTTCTTT. Translating gives CASSLADSTGTTEAFF.

The CDR3 nucleotides are TGTGCCAGCAGTTTCGGGGCACATAAAGGGCAAGAGACCCAGTACTTC. Amino acid sequence: CASSFGAHKGQETQYF. The chain joins TRBV28 to TRBJ2-5; D may be TRBD1 or TRBD2 (5 bases each). This CDR3 has 16 amino acids. The V end lost 3 bases, the J end lost 2 bases, and 16 bases lay between the germline ends. Germline V gene lookup returns CDR1 MDHEN and CDR2 SYDVKM.

This rearrangement joins TRBV11-2 to TRBJ1-5; TRBD1 matches at 7 bases. Germline assignment: CDR1 SGHAT and CDR2 FQNNGV. There are 15 residues in the CDR3. V was clipped by 3 bases and J by 0 bases; unmatched bases: 2. The CDR3 bases are TGTGCCAGCAGCTTCGGGACAGCTAGCAATCAGCCCCAGCATTTT. It specifies CASSFGTASNQPQHF. The full variable domain, rest sourced from reference TRBV11-2 and TRBJ1-5, is EAGVAQSPRYKIIEKRQSVAFWCNPISGHATLYWYQQILGQGPKLLIQFQNNGVVDDSQLPKDRFSAERLKGVDSTLKIQPAKLEDSAVYLCASSFGTASNQPQHFGDGTRLSIL.

V and J are TRBV19 and TRBJ2-7; 10 nucleotides agree with TRBD1. The CDR3 is 16 amino acids. V shed 3 bases and J 3 bases; nucleotides not matched to a gene: 8. The V gene's germline CDR1 is LNHDA and CDR2 SQIVND (reference sequence). CDR3 protein: CASSMSGTGAFYEQYF. Written as DNA, the CDR3 is TGTGCCAGTAGTATGTCCGGGACAGGGGCTTTCTACGAGCAGTACTTC.

This sequence joins TRBV5-6 and TRBJ2-1; maybe TRBD2 (7 bases). Germline-derived CDR1 and CDR2 are SGHDT and YYEEEE. CDR3 length: 17 amino acids. V was clipped by 1 base and J by 0 bases, with 14 bases between them. CDR3 nucleotides: TGTGCCAGCAGCTTGCGGGGGGCCCTGAGCTCCTACAATGAGCAGTTCTTC. Translation gives CASSLRGALSSYNEQFF.

The chain recombines TRBV29-1 with TRBJ1-1, with TRBD1 as a possible D gene (5 bases). Germline lookup yields CDR1 SQVTM and CDR2 ANQGSEA. The length of the CDR3 is 13 residues. V was trimmed by 2 bases and J by 3 bases, leaving 10 bases between them. For the CDR3, the DNA is TGCAGCGTTGAATGGGGGGAGGACACTGAAGCTTTCTTT. This translates into CSVEWGEDTEAFF.